This T cell receptor beta chain was retrieved from a study of blood T cells in healthy people across ages. Study-wide findings and caveats: Strong correlation was found linking TCR beta diversity to naive T cell percentage.

On this clonotype itself: Its antigen is unidentified.

Germline CDR1 reads DFQATT; CDR2 reads SNEGSKA (reference sequence). There are 16 residues in the CDR3. V shed 6 bases and J 1 base; nucleotides not matched to a gene: 12. Using a J-beta primer mix together with a sample-barcoded 5' primer, a second PCR was run for about 7 to 12 cycles. All cDNA molecules were each tagged by a template-switch adaptor with 12 random nucleotides. TCRdb fed the 5' RACE reads into MiXCR, producing one record per CDR3 protein. The table records about 830,000 distinct CDR3 sequences, 60% to 80% of them present only once. At least 6 million PBMCs were isolated per sample. The sequenced sample consisted of blood. This chain uses TRBV20-1 with TRBJ2-7, with 10 nucleotides matching TRBD1. The sequence came from a man aged 30 to 39 in good health. The CDR3 DNA follows: TGCAGTGCCCCACTTCTCCGGGACAGGGGTTCCTACGAGCAGTACTTC. This encodes CSAPLLRDRGSYEQYF.